The 26 T cell receptor beta chains below were found in one sample sequenced in a study of T-cell reconstitution after alpha-beta-depleted transplantation in children. Unique molecular identifiers were built into the TCRbeta library. TCRdb itself ran the PCR reads through MiXCR, one entry per CDR3 protein. This sample carries some 240,000 distinct CDR3 sequences, 12% of them seen once, and the ten largest clones take about 2.6%. The specimen comprised PBMCs from the stem cell graft donor, sampled from the stem cell graft. These receptors were collected from a human donor who donated a stem cell graft to a child with acute lymphoblastic leukemia.

The chain uses TRBV20-1 and TRBJ2-7; possible D gene TRBD1, 6 bases. The CDR3 sequence is 13 residues long. V was trimmed by 5 bases and J by 6 bases, leaving 17 bases between them. Germline lookup yields CDR1 DFQATT and CDR2 SNEGSKA (reference sequence). The CDR3 DNA sequence: TGCAGTGCTGCCGGGACAAATTTAGGCGAGCAGTACTTC. Translation: CSAAGTNLGEQYF.

The chain links TRBV4-2 to TRBJ2-7, with D tentatively TRBD2 (6 bases). V dropped 11 bases and J dropped 6 bases, with 20 bases sitting between them. CDR1 and CDR2 (germline): LGHNA, YNFKEQ. The CDR3 covers 13 residues. CDR3: CAPGRDPRGEQYF. The CDR3 DNA reads TGTGCCCCCGGCAGGGATCCGCGGGGCGAGCAGTACTTC.

This clonotype was seen ten or more times. V gene TRBV12-3 or TRBV12-4 combines with J gene TRBJ1-5; 8 bases agree with TRBD1. V shed 3 bases, J shed 6 bases, and the junction held 4 bases outside the gene matches. The CDR3 contains 14 residues. CDR3: CASSFGQGSQPQHF. The CDR3 DNA is TGTGCCAGCAGTTTCGGACAGGGCTCTCAGCCCCAGCATTTT.

This clonotype showed up many times. The chain combines TRBV29-1 with TRBJ2-2; D might be TRBD2 (5 bases). V lost 5 bases to trimming and J lost 4 bases, with 8 bases between them. Germline-derived CDR1 and CDR2 are SQVTM and ANQGSEA. The length of the CDR3 is 12 residues. The CDR3 nucleotides are TGCAGCGTTCGGGAAATCACCGGGGAGCTGTTTTTT. This gives the protein CSVREITGELFF.

Notes on this clonotype: This clone may be a read error of a much larger clone one base away. This chain uses TRBV27 with TRBJ1-2; D remains ambiguous. The germline V and J ends were trimmed by 6 bases and 8 bases, with 22 bases remaining between them. CDR1 MNHEY and CDR2 SMNVEV come from the germline V gene (reference sequence). The CDR3 contains 15 residues. The CDR3 loop is CASRPERRLIRGYTF. CDR3 coding DNA: TGTGCCAGCAGACCTGAAAGGCGGCTTATCAGAGGCTACACCTTC.

This clonotype was observed at least ten times. The rearrangement joins TRBV5-5 to TRBJ2-3; 7 bases map to TRBD2. Germline loops: CDR1 SGHKS, CDR2 YYEKEE (reference sequence). The length of the CDR3 is 15 residues. With 0 bases clipped from V and 2 bases from J, the junction kept 3 bases outside the gene matches. Here the CDR3 DNA reads TGTGCCAGCAGCTTGGCCAGCGGGGCCACAGATACGCAGTATTTT. Translating it yields CASSLASGATDTQYF.

This clonotype was detected ten times or more. The chain uses TRBV20-1 and TRBJ2-7; D gene ambiguous. In germline, CDR1 is DFQATT, CDR2 SNEGSKA (reference sequence). The CDR3 sequence is 13 residues long. The germline V and J ends were trimmed by 2 bases and 2 bases, with 10 bases remaining between them. The CDR3 region has the DNA TGCAGTGCTAGAAGTCGGGCGGCCTACGAGCAGTACTTC. This sequence encodes CSARSRAAYEQYF.

At least ten counts were recorded for this clonotype. This chain joins TRBV29-1 and TRBJ2-7; a possible D gene is TRBD2 (5 bases). The length of the CDR3 is 11 residues. V was pared by 6 bases and J by 3 bases, with 9 bases between. The germline V gene has CDR1 SQVTM and CDR2 ANQGSEA. CDR3 DNA sequence: TGCAGCGTCTCCGGGATCTACGAGCAGTACTTC. Amino acids: CSVSGIYEQYF.

This clonotype was recorded at least ten times. The chain carries TRBV7-9 and TRBJ1-6, with TRBD1 matching 7 bases. CDR3 length: 13 amino acids. Germline assignment: CDR1 SEHNR and CDR2 FQNEAQ (reference sequence). V trimming: 8 bases; J trimming: 7 bases; junction bases outside the gene matches: 5. DNA of the CDR3: TGTGCCAGCCTTGGACAGGCGAATTCACCCCTCCACTTT. Translating it yields CASLGQANSPLHF.

This clonotype has a count of ten or more. The J gene is TRBJ1-3, the V gene TRBV29-1; D uncertain. The ends were cut back, 2 bases at V and 2 bases at J, with 4 bases in the middle. Germline V lookup: CDR1 SQVTM, CDR2 ANQGSEA. This CDR3 contains 12 residues. CDR3 region: CSVESAGNTIYF. Here the CDR3 DNA reads TGCAGCGTTGAATCCGCTGGAAACACCATATATTTT.

V and J are TRBV20-1 and TRBJ2-5, with a tentative D call TRBD1 (6 bases). CDR3 size: 14 residues. CDR1 is DFQATT and CDR2 is SNEGSKA in the germline V gene (reference sequence). The V gene lost 5 bases and the J gene lost 2 bases, with 15 bases spanning the gap. The CDR3 here is CSAPVQGIQETQYF. The CDR3 nucleotides read TGCAGTGCTCCCGTGCAGGGGATACAAGAGACCCAGTACTTC.

This clonotype was counted a single time. A much larger clone is a single base away; this may be a read error. V usage is TRBV29-1 and J usage is TRBJ1-2, with TRBD1 as a possible D gene (6 bases). Germline CDR1 and CDR2: SQVTM and ANQGSEA. CDR3 length equals 14 residues. The chain's CDR3 is CSVEGRGINYGDTF. CDR3 DNA: TGCAGCGTTGAAGGCAGGGGCATTAACTATGGCGACACCTTC.

This clonotype was observed many times. V usage is TRBV5-1 and J usage is TRBJ2-7, with D hard to call. Germline assignment: CDR1 SGHRS and CDR2 YFSETQ. Trimming removed 7 bases from V and 6 bases from J, with 11 bases in between. The CDR3 runs to 11 residues. DNA of the CDR3: TGCGCCAGCGGTTCGGCGCGCGAGCAGTACTTC. This gives the protein CASGSAREQYF.

This clonotype was counted many times. This chain connects TRBV5-1 to TRBJ1-4, with D maybe TRBD1 (5 bases). The CDR3 spans 14 residues. V was clipped by 4 bases and J by 4 bases, with 11 bases between them. CDR1 is SGHRS, CDR2 YFSETQ, per germline. CDR3 amino acids: CASSVGGGNEKLFF. As DNA, the CDR3 is TGCGCCAGCAGCGTCGGGGGGGGTAATGAAAAACTGTTTTTT.

This chain connects TRBV20-1 to TRBJ2-3, with unresolved D. CDR1 DFQATT and CDR2 SNEGSKA come from the germline V gene (reference sequence). V lost 2 bases, J lost 2 bases, and 14 bases lay in between. CDR3 length: 15 residues. The CDR3 nucleotides are TGCAGTGCTAGATCCGCACAGACCCCCACAGATACGCAGTATTTT. This encodes CSARSAQTPTDTQYF.

This clonotype was picked up a small number of times. The chain links TRBV12-3 or TRBV12-4 to TRBJ1-2; no definite D call. The V end lost 6 bases, the J end lost 8 bases, and 22 bases lay between the germline ends. CDR3 length: 15 amino acids. The CDR3 DNA is TGTGCCAGCAGGCGAAATGGCGGGCCCCCCGAAGGCTACACCTTC. This encodes CASRRNGGPPEGYTF.

This clonotype was observed at least ten times. The chain joins TRBV6-2 or TRBV6-3 to TRBJ2-7; TRBD1 matches 8 bases. V dropped 4 bases and J dropped 3; count of bases not matched to a gene: 11. The germline CDR1 and CDR2 sequences are MNHEY and SVGEGT. The CDR3 sequence is 16 residues long. CDR3 DNA sequence: TGTGCCAGCAGTTTTCATTCCGAGACAGGGGACTACGAGCAGTACTTC. Translating gives CASSFHSETGDYEQYF.

This clonotype came up many times. This rearrangement joins TRBV7-2 to TRBJ1-5; D perhaps matches TRBD1 (5 bases). CDR3 length: 12 amino acids. CDR1 is SGHTA and CDR2 is FQGNSA in the germline V gene. The germline V and J ends were trimmed by 1 base and 9 bases, with 7 bases remaining between them. The CDR3 region is CASSLERGPQHF. In DNA, the CDR3 is TGTGCCAGCAGCTTAGAAAGGGGGCCCCAGCATTTT.

Ten or more counts support this clonotype. The chain carries TRBV6-1 and TRBJ1-1, with 8 bases aligning to TRBD1. CDR1 is MNHNS, CDR2 SASEGT, per germline. After removal of 8 bases from V and 5 bases from J, the junction contained 10 bases not matched to a gene. This CDR3 contains 14 residues. The chain's CDR3 is CASGAQGAMTEAFF. In nucleotides, the CDR3 is TGTGCCAGCGGGGCGCAGGGGGCGATGACTGAAGCTTTCTTT.

This clonotype has just a few counts. The chain joins TRBV20-1 to TRBJ2-7; D perhaps matches TRBD1 (6 bases). The CDR3 consists of 15 residues. Trimming stripped 1 base from V and 3 bases from J, with 16 bases between. The germline CDR1 and CDR2 sequences are DFQATT and SNEGSKA (reference sequence). This CDR3 reads CSARGQENWGYEQYF. The CDR3 DNA follows: TGCAGTGCTAGAGGACAGGAAAACTGGGGCTACGAGCAGTACTTC.

This clonotype was recorded many times. The chain is built from TRBV5-1 and TRBJ1-4, with TRBD1 matching 8 bases. The germline V gene encodes CDR1 SGHRS and CDR2 YFSETQ. Unmatched junction bases numbered 4, after V lost 3 bases and J lost 6 bases. This CDR3 comprises 14 residues. The chain's CDR3 is CASSSGTGDEKLFF. CDR3 sequence (DNA): TGCGCCAGCAGCTCGGGGACAGGTGATGAAAAACTGTTTTTT.

This clonotype occurred many times. The CDR3 bases are TGTGCCAGCAGCCCGAGACAGGGGGCCACTGAAGCTTTCTTT. Translation: CASSPRQGATEAFF. The rearrangement uses TRBV4-2 and TRBJ1-1; 10 bases are a match to TRBD1. The CDR3 contains 14 residues. V lost 4 bases to trimming and J lost 4 bases; unmatched junction nucleotides: 3. CDR1 is LGHNA and CDR2 is YNFKEQ in the germline V gene.

This clonotype occurred many times. The V and J genes are TRBV10-3 and TRBJ2-1; tentative D call: TRBD1 (5 bases). Germline CDR1 and CDR2: ENHRY and SYGVKD. The CDR3 totals 14 residues. With 7 bases removed from V and 3 bases from J, the gap between germline ends came to 13 bases. The CDR3, as DNA: TGTGCCATCACCTCGGGCAGGGACTACAATGAGCAGTTCTTC. Its translation is CAITSGRDYNEQFF.

This clonotype was picked up a small number of times. V gene TRBV30 combines with J gene TRBJ2-5, with D hard to call. The CDR3 is 10 residues long. Trimming shortened V by 2 bases and J by 4 bases, and 2 bases separated the two germline ends. Germline CDR1 is GTSNPN and CDR2 is SVGIG (reference sequence). CDR3 DNA: TGTGCCTGGAGTCGAGAGACCCAGTACTTC. It encodes CAWSRETQYF. Supplemented by reference TRBV30 and TRBJ2-5, the full variable domain reads SQTIHQWPATLVQPVGSPLSLECTVEGTSNPNLYWYRQAAGRGLQLLFYSVGIGQISSEVPQNLSASRPQDRQFILSSKKLLLSDSGFYLCAWSRETQYFGPGTRLLVL.

This clonotype was picked up many times. The rearrangement joins TRBV5-6 to TRBJ2-5, with D unresolved. The CDR3 totals 13 residues. CDR1 and CDR2 (germline): SGHDT, YYEEEE. Trimming pared 2 bases from V and 0 bases from J, leaving 5 bases between. The CDR3 nucleotides are TGTGCCAGCAGCTTAACCAACCAAGAGACCCAGTACTTC. Protein: CASSLTNQETQYF.

This clonotype was found many times. The V call is TRBV3-1, the J call TRBJ2-1; 8 bases line up with TRBD2. Germline V gene lookup returns CDR1 LGHDT and CDR2 YNNKEL (reference sequence). The V and J ends lost 4 bases and 3 bases, in that order; junction bases with no gene match: 5. The CDR3 is made up of 15 amino acids. CDR3: CASSRSSGIYNEQFF. As DNA, the CDR3 is TGTGCCAGCAGCCGGAGTAGCGGGATCTACAATGAGCAGTTCTTC.